These T cell receptor beta chains were read from a single sample in a study of cytomegalovirus exposure and HLA in healthy donors. TCRdb's copy holds only in-frame clones and misses some; the assay was immunoSEQ multiplex PCR. The data show about 160,000 clones, roughly 80% seen once. The sample consisted of PBMCs. Every receptor here comes from a man younger than 40 in good health and CMV-seropositive. CDR3s include the opening cysteine and the closing phenylalanine or tryptophan. The D gene is left open where the match is weak. Rows may omit the clone size; those that give it use once, few, many or a size class.

TRBV4-1,TRBJ2-5,once,NA,TGCGCCAGCAGCCAAGGGGGGCGCGGCGAGACCCAGTACTTC,CASSQGGRGETQYF
TRBV14,TRBJ1-2,NA,NA,TGTGCCAGCAGCCAGCATCAGGGGTATGACTATGGCTACACCTTC,CASSQHQGYDYGYTF
TRBV5-1,TRBJ1-1,NA,NA,TGCGCCAGCACCACGGGGGGCGGCACTGAAGCTTTCTTT,CASTTGGGTEAFF
TRBV10-1,TRBJ2-7,NA,NA,TGCGCCAGCAGCGGGACTTGCTACGAGCAGTACTTC,CASSGTCYEQYF
TRBV7-2,TRBJ2-3,NA,NA,TGTGCCAGCAGCCCCCGCCGAGGCGTCAATACGCAGTATTTT,CASSPRRGVNTQYF
TRBV7-6,TRBJ2-1,once,TRBD1,TGTGCCAGCAGCTCGGACAGGAGCAATGAGCAGTTCTTC,CASSSDRSNEQFF
TRBV28,TRBJ1-4,NA,TRBD1,TGTGCCAGCAGCCCGGGAGGTGGACAGGGCCGTGAAAAACTGTTTTTT,CASSPGGGQGREKLFF
TRBV6-5,TRBJ2-2,few,NA,TGTGCCAGCAGAACAGAACTGAACACCGGGGAGCTGTTTTTT,CASRTELNTGELFF
TRBV25-1,TRBJ1-1,NA,NA,TGTGCCAGCGGGCTTAGCACTGAAGCTTTCTTT,CASGLSTEAFF
TRBV10-3,TRBJ2-7,NA,NA,TGTGCCTCCAACCCTACAGGCCAGACCTACGAGCAGTACTTC,CASNPTGQTYEQYF
TRBV6-6,TRBJ2-3,NA,TRBD2,TGTGCCAGCAGTTACACTAGCGTCGCAGATACGCAGTATTTT,CASSYTSVADTQYF
TRBV7-2,TRBJ2-1,few,TRBD2,TGTGCCAGCAGCTTTTTAGGTAGCGGGAGGTCTGAGCAGTTCTTC,CASSFLGSGRSEQFF
TRBV2,TRBJ1-2,NA,NA,TGTGCCAGCAGTGAAGTCCCAGGTTCAGGCTACACCTTC,CASSEVPGSGYTF
TRBV28,TRBJ1-4,NA,TRBD1,TGTGCCAGCACCACAGGGGCTAATGAAAAACTGTTTTTT,CASTTGANEKLFF
TRBV5-4,TRBJ2-5,NA,NA,TGTGCCAGCAATTCCAACAGAGAGACCCAGTACTTC,CASNSNRETQYF
TRBV15,TRBJ1-2,NA,NA,TGTGCCACCAGTACGGGGTATGGCTACACCTTC,CATSTGYGYTF
TRBV18,TRBJ2-7,NA,TRBD2,TGTGCCAGCTCACTTACTAGCGATTCCTACGAGCAGTACTTC,CASSLTSDSYEQYF
TRBV27,TRBJ1-3,NA,NA,TGTGCCAGCAGCCAGGGGATCGGAAACACCATATATTTT,CASSQGIGNTIYF
TRBV7-3,TRBJ2-7,NA,TRBD1,TGTGCCAGCAGCACGGGCGGGACAGGGGGCCACGAGCAGTACTTC,CASSTGGTGGHEQYF
TRBV6-1,TRBJ1-6,NA,TRBD1,TGTGCCAGCAGTGAAGAGGGGGCGCGGAATTCACCCCTCCACTTT,CASSEEGARNSPLHF
TRBV5-4,TRBJ2-7,NA,TRBD1,TGTGCCAGCAGCTTGGAGACAGGGGGGTACGAGCAGTACTTC,CASSLETGGYEQYF
TRBV7-8,TRBJ1-1,few,TRBD1,TGTGCCAGCAGCTTGACAGGGGGCACTGAAGCTTTCTTT,CASSLTGGTEAFF
TRBV11-1,TRBJ1-1,NA,NA,TGTGCCAGCAGCAGACAGGTGAACACTGAAGCTTTCTTT,CASSRQVNTEAFF
TRBV5-4,TRBJ2-1,NA,TRBD2,TGTGCCAGCAGCTTAGGACTAGCGGGGAGCTACAATGAGCAGTTCTTC,CASSLGLAGSYNEQFF
TRBV7-2,TRBJ2-3,NA,TRBD1,TGTGCCAGCAGCTTAGGGGACAGGGTATGGACAGATACGCAGTATTTT,CASSLGDRVWTDTQYF
TRBV4-1,TRBJ1-2,NA,TRBD1,TGCGCCAGCAGCCAAACGGGGGGACAGGGATTGGACTATGGCTACACCTTC,CASSQTGGQGLDYGYTF
TRBV2,TRBJ1-1,NA,TRBD1,TGTGCCAGAAACAGGGGGATGAACACTGAAGCTTTCTTT,CARNRGMNTEAFF
TRBV2,TRBJ2-7,NA,TRBD2,TGTGCCAGCAGTGAAAGGACTAGATTAGGGGACGAGCAGTACTTC,CASSERTRLGDEQYF
TRBV7-9,TRBJ2-1,once,TRBD1,TGTGCCAGCAGTACCCGGACAGGGACCTACAATGAGCAGTTCTTC,CASSTRTGTYNEQFF
TRBV5-5,TRBJ1-6,NA,TRBD1,TGTGCCAGCAGGCAGGGCACTGGGACAGTATATTCACCCCTCCACTTT,CASRQGTGTVYSPLHF
TRBV9,TRBJ2-7,NA,TRBD1,TGTGCCAGCAGCGTAGCGGGGGGGGGACAGGGGTTACACGAGCAGTACTTC,CASSVAGGGQGLHEQYF
TRBV5-1,TRBJ1-1,NA,TRBD1,TGCGCCAGCAGCCCACGACAGGGGGGTTATGCTGAAGCTTTCTTT,CASSPRQGGYAEAFF
TRBV18,TRBJ2-3,NA,NA,TGTGCCAGCTCGTGGGCAAGCACAGATACGCAGTATTTT,CASSWASTDTQYF
TRBV7-9,TRBJ2-7,few,TRBD1,TGTGCCAGCAGCGCAACGGACAGGGCCCCCTACGAGCAGTACTTC,CASSATDRAPYEQYF
TRBV7-9,TRBJ2-7,NA,TRBD1,TGTGCCAGCAGAAAGGGACAGGGGGATCGGTACGAGCAGTACTTC,CASRKGQGDRYEQYF
TRBV6-5,TRBJ2-1,NA,TRBD2,TGTGCCAGCAGTTACTCGTCTAGCGGGGTCAATGAGCAGTTCTTC,CASSYSSSGVNEQFF
TRBV11-2,TRBJ2-3,few,TRBD1,TGTGCCAGCAGCTTTTGGACAGGGGGGAGCACAGATACGCAGTATTTT,CASSFWTGGSTDTQYF
TRBV5-1,TRBJ2-5,NA,TRBD1,TGCGCCAGCAGTCTCGACAGGGGGAGAGAGACCCAGTACTTC,CASSLDRGRETQYF
TRBV5-1,TRBJ2-7,NA,TRBD1,TGCGCCAGCAGCGGCGGACAGGATAATTACGAGCAGTACTTC,CASSGGQDNYEQYF
TRBV5-6,TRBJ2-7,few,NA,TGTGCCAGCAGCTTGCACTACGAGCAGTACTTC,CASSLHYEQYF